This T cell receptor (beta chain) was retrieved from a study of blood T cell repertoires in COVID-19. About the research overall: Donors in the United States, Italy and Spain gave samples during acute or convalescent COVID-19. PBMCs, B-cell-depleted T cells, or T cells were the source of the cDNA or gDNA that made up the material.

Germline trimming cut 2 bases from V and 6 bases from J; bases unmatched to any gene: 2. CDR3 size: 15 residues. Per germline, CDR1 SGHRS and CDR2 YFSETQ. In the authors' workflow: Amplification of reference gene primers was used by the study to estimate nucleated cell counts. Profiled with immunoSEQ multiplex PCR; TCRdb holds only in-frame clones, not every one. V, J and clone size reflect that table, while D and trimming were determined from the DNA. The sample holds around 120,000 clones, about 85% seen once. V and J are TRBV5-1 and TRBJ2-1; 13 nucleotides line up with TRBD2. The source material was peripheral blood. The origin of this receptor is a human donor in a cohort sampled during active COVID-19. Here the CDR3 reads CASSFGTSGTNEQFF. In DNA form, the CDR3 reads TGCGCCAGCAGCTTCGGGACTAGCGGGACCAATGAGCAGTTCTTC.